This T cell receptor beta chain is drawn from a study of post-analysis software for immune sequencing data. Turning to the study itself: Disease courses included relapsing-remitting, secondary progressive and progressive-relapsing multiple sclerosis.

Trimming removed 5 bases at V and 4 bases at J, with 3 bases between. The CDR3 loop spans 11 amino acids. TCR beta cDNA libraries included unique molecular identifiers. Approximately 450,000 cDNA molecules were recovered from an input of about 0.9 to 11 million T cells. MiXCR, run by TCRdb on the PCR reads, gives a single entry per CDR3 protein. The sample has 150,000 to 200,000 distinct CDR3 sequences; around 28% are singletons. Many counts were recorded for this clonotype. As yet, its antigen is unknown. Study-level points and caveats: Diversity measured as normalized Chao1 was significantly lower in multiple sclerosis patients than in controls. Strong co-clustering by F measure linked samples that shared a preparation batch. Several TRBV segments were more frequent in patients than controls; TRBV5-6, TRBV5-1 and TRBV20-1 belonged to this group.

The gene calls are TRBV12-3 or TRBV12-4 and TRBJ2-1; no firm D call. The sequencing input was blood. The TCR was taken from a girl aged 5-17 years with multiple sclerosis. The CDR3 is CASSIYNEQFF. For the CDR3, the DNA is TGTGCCAGCAGTATTTACAATGAGCAGTTCTTC.